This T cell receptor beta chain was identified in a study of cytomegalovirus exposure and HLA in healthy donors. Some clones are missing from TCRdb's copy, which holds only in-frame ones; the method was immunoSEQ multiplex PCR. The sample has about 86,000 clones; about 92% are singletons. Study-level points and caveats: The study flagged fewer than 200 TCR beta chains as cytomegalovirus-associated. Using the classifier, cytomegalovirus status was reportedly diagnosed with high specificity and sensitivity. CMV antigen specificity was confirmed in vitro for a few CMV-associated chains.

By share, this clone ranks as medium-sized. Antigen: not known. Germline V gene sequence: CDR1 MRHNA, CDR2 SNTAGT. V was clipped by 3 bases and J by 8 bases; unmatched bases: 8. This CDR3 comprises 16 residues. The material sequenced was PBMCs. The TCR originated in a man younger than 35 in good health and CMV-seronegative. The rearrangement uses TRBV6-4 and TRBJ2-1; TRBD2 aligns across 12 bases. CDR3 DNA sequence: TGTGCCAGCAGTGAGACTAGCGGGAGTGGTGAGGATGAGCAGTTCTTC. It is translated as CASSETSGSGEDEQFF.